The rows below give T cell receptor beta chains drawn from one sample of a study of healthy donors' naive CD4 and CD8 T cells. MiXCR, applied by TCRdb to the reads, yields one record per CDR3 protein. The data contain about 180,000 distinct CDR3 sequences, 65% to 75% of them singletons. The specimen sequenced was naive CD4+ and CD8+ T cells sorted from blood, pooled from several donors. The source of these receptors is a pool of human donors in good health; the sample pools cells from several healthy donors. Each CDR3 is given with its conserved first and last residue. A D gene is named only where the DNA matches it firmly. Size values are once, few and many counts, or a class for expanded clones, and some rows have none.

V gene,D gene,CDR3 length,clone size,J gene,CDR3 DNA,CDR3 protein
TRBV29-1,-,12,-,TRBJ2-5,TGCAGCGTTGCCCCCCTGCGTGAGACCCAGTACTTC,CSVAPLRETQYF
TRBV27,TRBD2,18,-,TRBJ2-1,TGTGCCAGCAGTTTGCGACCTCATACTAGCGGGACCCCCAATGAGCAGTTCTTC,CASSLRPHTSGTPNEQFF
TRBV29-1,-,13,few,TRBJ2-5,TGCAGCGCGGAGCCTATAATAGGAGAGACCCAGTACTTC,CSAEPIIGETQYF
TRBV6-5,TRBD2,15,few,TRBJ2-3,TGTGCCAGCAGTGAACTAGCGGGAGGCCCAGATACGCAGTATTTT,CASSELAGGPDTQYF
TRBV19,-,12,-,TRBJ1-1,TGTGCCAGTAGTCCCCCAGAGGCTGAAGCTTTCTTT,CASSPPEAEAFF
TRBV30,-,16,-,TRBJ2-2,TGTGCCTGCCCTGGACAGCAGGGAAGGGGCACCGGGGAGCTGTTTTTT,CACPGQQGRGTGELFF
TRBV18,-,14,few,TRBJ1-5,TGTGCCAGCTCACCACAGTATAGCAATCAGCCCCAGCATTTT,CASSPQYSNQPQHF
TRBV29-1,TRBD2,17,-,TRBJ2-1,TGCAGCGTTGAAGATCCAAGCGGGAGGGAAGATGGCTATGAGCAGTTCTTC,CSVEDPSGREDGYEQFF
TRBV12-3/TRBV12-4,TRBD1,15,few,TRBJ2-3,TGTGCCAGCAGCCGCCGGACAGGTCTGACAGATACGCAGTATTTT,CASSRRTGLTDTQYF
TRBV19,-,15,few,TRBJ2-1,TGTGCCAGTAGTATAGGGTTGCGGTCGTACGATGAGCAGTTCTTC,CASSIGLRSYDEQFF
TRBV27,-,13,-,TRBJ1-2,TGTGCCAGCAGTTTAAGGGTTGGCTATGGCTACACCTTC,CASSLRVGYGYTF
TRBV6-5,-,12,few,TRBJ2-1,TGTGCCAGCAGTTATCCCGGCAATGAGCAGTTCTTC,CASSYPGNEQFF
TRBV6-1,-,11,-,TRBJ1-1,TGTGCCAGCAGTGACGACACTGAAGCTTTCTTT,CASSDDTEAFF
TRBV20-1,-,16,-,TRBJ2-7,TGCAGTGCTGGGATTAAACAGACAGTCGCTTCCTACGAGCAGTACTTC,CSAGIKQTVASYEQYF
TRBV6-6,-,17,once,TRBJ2-3,TGTGCCAGCAGTTACTCGAGGGCGAGGGGTACCCCAGATACGCAGTATTTT,CASSYSRARGTPDTQYF